Listed here are 16 T cell receptor beta chains from one sample, sequenced in a study of vaccination and CD4 T cells after COVID-19. Treatment meaning: 10-day PBMC culture with coronavirus spike peptide pools or control peptides (ViraFEST assay). Antigens of these TCRs are unknown. Oncomine TCR Beta short-read sequencing was applied to DNA from cultured CD4+ T cells. Via MiXCR, TCRdb re-called the PCR reads, giving one row per CDR3 protein. The data contain 2,500 to 4,000 distinct CDR3 sequences, roughly 26% of them singletons. The sequencing here drew on CD4+ T cells from blood, cultured in vitro, taken after SARS-CoV-2 vaccination. The source of these receptors is a human donor who had recovered from COVID-19.

This clonotype was seen a handful of times. This chain uses TRBV7-9 with TRBJ1-1; D ambiguous. CDR3 size: 13 residues. Trimming stripped 2 bases from V and 1 base from J, with 5 bases between. The germline CDR1 and CDR2 sequences are SEHNR and FQNEAQ (reference sequence). The CDR3 sequence: CASSLRENTEAFF. The CDR3 coding sequence is TGTGCCAGCAGCTTAAGGGAGAACACTGAAGCTTTCTTT.

By sample fraction, this clonotype is medium-sized. The chain is built from TRBV7-2 and TRBJ2-3; D is undetermined. The CDR3 runs 12 residues. Trimming pared 5 bases from V and 5 bases from J, leaving 8 bases between. CDR1 SGHTA and CDR2 FQGNSA come from the germline V gene. CDR3 nucleotides: TGTGCCAGCAGCCCTGACGGAGATACGCAGTATTTT. Translation gives CASSPDGDTQYF.

This clonotype was picked up a small number of times. CDR3 DNA sequence: TGCAGTGCCTCGAGGGTCAGCTATGGCTACACCTTC. Translating gives CSASRVSYGYTF. The chain recombines TRBV20-1 with TRBJ1-2; no definite D call. The CDR3 runs to 12 residues. The ends were cut back, 6 bases at V and 4 bases at J, with 12 bases in the middle. Germline CDR1 is DFQATT and CDR2 is SNEGSKA (reference sequence).

This clonotype has a handful of counts. The CDR3 sequence: CSVGMNNEQFF. CDR3 bases: TGCAGTGTGGGAATGAACAATGAGCAGTTCTTC. This rearrangement joins TRBV20-1 to TRBJ2-1; D call uncertain. V lost 7 bases and J 5 bases, leaving 9 bases between the germline ends. The CDR3 contains 11 residues. Germline V gene lookup returns CDR1 DFQATT and CDR2 SNEGSKA (reference sequence).

This clonotype is deemed large. This chain links TRBV6-1 with TRBJ2-7, with D tentatively TRBD2 (5 bases). V gave up 4 bases and J gave up 2 bases, with 15 bases separating them. The CDR3 spans 15 residues. The germline V gene has CDR1 MNHNS and CDR2 SASEGT. This chain's CDR3 is CASSGRGGLTYEQYF. In nucleotides, the CDR3 is TGTGCCAGCAGTGGACGGGGTGGGTTGACCTACGAGCAGTACTTC.

This clonotype was found a few times. The chain uses TRBV20-1 and TRBJ1-6, with 8 nucleotides matching TRBD1. Trimming took 3 bases from V and 7 from J; bases not matched to a gene: 5. CDR3 length: 14 residues. Germline V gene lookup returns CDR1 DFQATT and CDR2 SNEGSKA (reference sequence). The CDR3 coding sequence is TGCAGTGCTAGGGGGACAGGTTCAAATTCACCCCTCCACTTT. Translating gives CSARGTGSNSPLHF.

The chain is built from TRBV6-1 and TRBJ1-5, with D possibly matching TRBD1 (6 bases). Per the germline V gene, CDR1 is MNHNS and CDR2 is SASEGT. The CDR3 runs to 13 residues. Trimming pared 6 bases from V and 4 bases from J, leaving 10 bases between. CDR3 region: CASSRQANQPQHF. The CDR3 DNA reads TGTGCCAGCAGCCGACAGGCGAATCAGCCCCAGCATTTT.

The V gene is TRBV28, the J gene TRBJ1-1, with TRBD1 identical over 8 bases. The CDR3 spans 17 residues. V gave up 1 base and J gave up 0 bases; unmatched junction bases: 7. From germline, CDR1 is MDHEN and CDR2 SYDVKM. In DNA form, the CDR3 reads TGTGCCAGCAGTTTATCTCCGGGACAGGAGTTGAACACTGAAGCTTTCTTT. Its translation is CASSLSPGQELNTEAFF.

This chain connects TRBV6-1 to TRBJ2-2; 11 bases align to TRBD2. CDR1 MNHNS and CDR2 SASEGT come from the germline V gene. The CDR3 has 16 amino acids. J lost 2 bases, V lost 6 bases, and 5 bases had no gene match. The CDR3 protein is CASSNSGGDNTGELFF. As DNA, the CDR3 is TGTGCCAGCAGCAATAGCGGGGGGGATAACACCGGGGAGCTGTTTTTT.

This clonotype has more than one count but fewer than ten. This rearrangement joins TRBV6-1 to TRBJ2-1; D call uncertain. Germline V gene sequence: CDR1 MNHNS, CDR2 SASEGT. The CDR3 is 13 amino acids. Trimming shortened V by 6 bases and J by 3 bases, and 9 bases separated the two germline ends. CDR3: CASRRGDYNEQFF. The CDR3 region has the DNA TGTGCCAGCAGACGAGGTGACTACAATGAGCAGTTCTTC.

The chain is built from TRBV20-1 and TRBJ2-4, with D tentatively TRBD1 or TRBD2 (5 bases each). CDR3 size: 16 residues. Germline V gene data show CDR1 as DFQATT and CDR2 as SNEGSKA (reference sequence). V lost 0 bases and J lost 3, with 15 bases in between. CDR3 DNA: TGCAGTGCTAGAGATATTGAGGGGACCTACAAAAACATTCAGTACTTC. Encoded protein: CSARDIEGTYKNIQYF.

The chain is built from TRBV4-1 and TRBJ2-1; D possibly matches TRBD1 or TRBD2 (5 bases each). Germline V gene lookup returns CDR1 MGHRA and CDR2 YSYEKL. Trimming pared 3 bases from V and 9 bases from J, leaving 15 bases between. This CDR3 has 14 residues. CDR3 residues: CASSQQEGSGEQFF. The CDR3 bases are TGCGCCAGCAGCCAGCAAGAGGGGAGTGGTGAGCAGTTCTTC.

Within the sample, this clonotype is medium-sized. The chain uses TRBV7-2 and TRBJ1-5, with D maybe TRBD1 (5 bases). The germline V gene has CDR1 SGHTA and CDR2 FQGNSA. This CDR3 has 13 residues. V gave up 2 bases and J gave up 5 bases, with 7 bases separating them. The chain's CDR3 is CASSLRGDQPQHF. The CDR3 DNA reads TGTGCCAGCAGCTTACGGGGGGATCAGCCCCAGCATTTT.

The V gene is TRBV19, the J gene TRBJ1-5; the match to TRBD1 covers 7 bases. The CDR3 runs 15 residues. CDR1 LNHDA and CDR2 SQIVND come from the germline V gene (reference sequence). The ends lost 3 bases at V and 3 bases at J; junction bases unmatched: 5. The CDR3 DNA is TGTGCCAGTAGTATCACGGGACAGTACAATCAGCCCCAGCATTTT. Amino acids: CASSITGQYNQPQHF.

In its sample, this clonotype ranks as large. The chain carries TRBV7-2 and TRBJ1-1; 7 bases are a match to TRBD1. The J segment lost 4 bases and the V segment lost 5 bases, leaving 7 bases of the junction unmatched. The CDR3 spans 14 residues. Germline loops: CDR1 SGHTA, CDR2 FQGNSA. The CDR3 DNA reads TGTGCCAGCAGCAGCCGACAGGGTAGCACTGAAGCTTTCTTT. Translated, it gives CASSSRQGSTEAFF.

In this sample, this clonotype turned up once. This sequence joins TRBV11-3 and TRBJ1-5; D perhaps matches TRBD1 (5 bases). CDR1 is SGHNT and CDR2 is YENEEA in the germline V gene. The CDR3 totals 16 residues. Trimming removed 1 base at V and 4 bases at J, with 14 bases between. In DNA, the CDR3 is TGTGCCAGCAGCTTAGTGGGGCCAGGCGGGAATCAGCCCCAGCATTTT. This translates into CASSLVGPGGNQPQHF.